This passage covers 10 T cell receptor beta chains from one sample sequenced in a study of PD-1 blockade in classical Hodgkin lymphoma. Only in-frame clones appear in the TCRdb table, and some are missing; sequencing was by immunoSEQ multiplex PCR. Found here are tens of thousands of clones, roughly 89% of them singletons; the top ten hold around 10%. Every patient experienced relapse after autologous stem cell transplantation, and brentuximab vedotin exposure varied. Source: peripheral blood mononuclear cells (PBMCs), taken before the second cycle of nivolumab. The source of these receptors is a human donor with classical Hodgkin lymphoma.

The chain links TRBV15 to TRBJ2-1; the D is unclear. The CDR3 spans 12 residues. In germline, CDR1 is LNHNV, CDR2 YYDKDF (reference sequence). Trimming removed 3 bases at V and 6 bases at J, with 6 bases between. This CDR3 reads CATSSDFNEQFF. The CDR3 DNA reads as TGTGCCACCAGCAGCGATTTCAATGAGCAGTTCTTC.

In this sample, this clone turned up once. This chain connects TRBV6-1 to TRBJ2-7; tentatively, D is TRBD1 (5 bases). Germline-derived CDR1 and CDR2 are MNHNS and SASEGT. Trimming took 6 bases from V and 2 from J, leaving 17 bases between them. This CDR3 has 15 residues. The CDR3 coding sequence is TGTGCCAGCAGCCCTGGGGCTTTTACCCCCTACGAGCAGTACTTC. This codes for CASSPGAFTPYEQYF.

The chain joins TRBV6-1 to TRBJ2-2; TRBD2 agrees at 8 bases. Germline CDR1 is MNHNS and CDR2 is SASEGT. The CDR3 totals 15 residues. The ends lost 7 bases at V and 4 bases at J; junction bases unmatched: 8. The CDR3 loop is CASTQRGGRTGELFF. In DNA form, the CDR3 reads TGTGCCAGCACCCAACGGGGGGGCCGCACCGGGGAGCTGTTTTTT.

This rearrangement joins TRBV28 to TRBJ2-3, with D possibly being TRBD2 (7 bases). V dropped 5 bases and J dropped 4 bases, with 16 bases sitting between them. There are 15 residues in the CDR3. The germline V gene encodes CDR1 MDHEN and CDR2 SYDVKM. The CDR3, as DNA: TGTGCCAGCAGTCCCCTGGGGGGGCGGGCAGATACGCAGTATTTT. It translates to CASSPLGGRADTQYF.

The count of this clone is one. The rearrangement links TRBV10-2 to TRBJ2-1, with TRBD1 identical over 10 bases. Germline CDR1 WSHSY, CDR2 SAAADI. This CDR3 comprises 15 residues. The trim removed 3 bases at V and 4 bases at J, leaving 3 bases unmatched. The CDR3 loop is CASSDRGQGYNEQFF. CDR3 in DNA: TGCGCCAGCAGTGATAGGGGACAGGGGTACAATGAGCAGTTCTTC.

This rearrangement joins TRBV28 to TRBJ1-4; no definite D call. The CDR3 length is 16 residues. The germline V gene encodes CDR1 MDHEN and CDR2 SYDVKM. Trimming shortened V by 2 bases and J by 2 bases, and 12 bases separated the two germline ends. The CDR3 DNA follows: TGTGCCAGCAGTTTAGAGGTTTGGGGTACTAATGAAAAACTGTTTTTT. Its translation is CASSLEVWGTNEKLFF.

This chain connects TRBV7-2 to TRBJ1-6, with no clear D. The V gene lost 7 bases and the J gene lost 5 bases, with 9 bases spanning the gap. Germline V lookup: CDR1 SGHTA, CDR2 FQGNSA. CDR3 length: 13 amino acids. CDR3 sequence (DNA): TGTGCCAGCACACGGACCAATAATTCACCCCTCCACTTT. It yields the protein CASTRTNNSPLHF. Complete variable domain (other parts from reference TRBV7-2 and TRBJ1-6): GAGVSQSPSNKVTEKGKDVELRCDPISGHTALYWYRQSLGQGLEFLIYFQGNSAPDKSGLPSDRFSAERTGGSVSTLTIQRTQQEDSAVYLCASTRTNNSPLHFGNGTRLTVT.

J is TRBJ2-1 and V is TRBV15; a possible D gene is TRBD1 (5 bases). V lost 5 bases and J 4 bases, leaving 15 bases between the germline ends. The CDR3 totals 15 residues. Germline V CDR1 and CDR2: LNHNV, YYDKDF (reference sequence). CDR3 protein: CATSGLGLVYNEQFF. The DNA of the CDR3 is TGTGCCACCAGCGGCCTGGGGCTTGTATACAATGAGCAGTTCTTC.

The chain combines TRBV9 with TRBJ2-3; TRBD2 might be the D (6 bases). The V gene lost 7 bases and the J gene lost 2 bases, with 20 bases spanning the gap. CDR1 and CDR2 (germline): SGDLS, YYNGEE. This CDR3 is built from 16 residues. CDR3 protein: CASALPRGEATDTQYF. DNA of the CDR3: TGTGCCAGCGCCCTACCTCGTGGGGAGGCCACAGATACGCAGTATTTT.

This chain connects TRBV6-6 to TRBJ2-3, with a possible D match to TRBD1 (6 bases). The V end lost 6 bases, the J end lost 4 bases, and 8 bases lay between the germline ends. CDR1 and CDR2 from the germline V gene are MNHNY and SVGAGI (reference sequence). CDR3 length equals 12 residues. CDR3 DNA sequence: TGTGCCAGCAGACGACAGGCAGATACGCAGTATTTT. Protein sequence: CASRRQADTQYF.